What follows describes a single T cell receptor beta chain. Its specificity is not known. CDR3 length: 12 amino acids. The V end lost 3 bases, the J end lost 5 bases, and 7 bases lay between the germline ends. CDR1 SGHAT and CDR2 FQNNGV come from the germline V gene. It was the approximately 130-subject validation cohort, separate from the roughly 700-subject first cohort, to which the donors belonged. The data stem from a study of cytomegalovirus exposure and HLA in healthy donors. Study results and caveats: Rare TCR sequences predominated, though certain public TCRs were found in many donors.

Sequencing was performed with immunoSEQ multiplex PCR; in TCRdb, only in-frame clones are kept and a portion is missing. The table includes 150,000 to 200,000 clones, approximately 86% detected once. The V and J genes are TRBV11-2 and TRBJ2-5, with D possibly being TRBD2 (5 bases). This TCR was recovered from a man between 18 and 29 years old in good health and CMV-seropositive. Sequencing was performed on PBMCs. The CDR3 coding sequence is TGTGCCAGCAGCTTCCGAGGGGAGACCCAGTACTTC. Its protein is CASSFRGETQYF.